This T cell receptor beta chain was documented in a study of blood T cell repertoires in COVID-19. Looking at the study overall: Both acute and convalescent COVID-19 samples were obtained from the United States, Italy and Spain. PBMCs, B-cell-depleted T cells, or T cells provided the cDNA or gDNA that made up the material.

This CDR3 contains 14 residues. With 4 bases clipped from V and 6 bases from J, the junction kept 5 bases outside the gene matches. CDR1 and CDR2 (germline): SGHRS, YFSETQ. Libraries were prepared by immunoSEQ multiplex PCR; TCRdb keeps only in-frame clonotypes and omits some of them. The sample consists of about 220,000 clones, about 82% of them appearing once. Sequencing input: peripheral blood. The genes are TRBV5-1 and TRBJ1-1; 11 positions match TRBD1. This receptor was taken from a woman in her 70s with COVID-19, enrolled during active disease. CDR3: CASSATGQGAEAFF. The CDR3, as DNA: TGCGCCAGCAGCGCAACGGGACAGGGGGCTGAAGCTTTCTTT.